The 10 T cell receptor beta chains below were found in one sample sequenced in a study of blood T cell repertoires in COVID-19. Produced via immunoSEQ multiplex PCR; TCRdb's table is partial and in-frame only. The table lists roughly 32,000 clones, 90% to 95% of them singletons. Source material: peripheral blood. The receptors originated from a man between 60 and 75 years old with acute or convalescent COVID-19.

The genes are TRBV29-1 and TRBJ1-2, with TRBD1 as a possible D gene (5 bases). The CDR3 contains 14 residues. Germline loops: CDR1 SQVTM, CDR2 ANQGSEA. V dropped 2 bases and J dropped 7 bases, with 17 bases sitting between them. The CDR3 is CSVESGGSSGGYTF. In DNA, the CDR3 is TGCAGCGTTGAAAGCGGGGGATCCTCTGGTGGCTACACCTTC.

The chain recombines TRBV11-3 with TRBJ1-1; the D is unclear. Looked up from germline, CDR1 is SGHNT and CDR2 is YENEEA. Trimming pared 6 bases from V and 2 bases from J, leaving 13 bases between. The CDR3 contains 14 residues. The CDR3 DNA reads TGTGCCAGCAGTCAGGCCCAGGCAAACACTGAAGCTTTCTTT. Translation: CASSQAQANTEAFF.

This sequence joins TRBV6-4 and TRBJ2-1; 10 bases align to TRBD2. The trim removed 4 bases at V and 4 bases at J, leaving 4 bases unmatched. This CDR3 has 15 residues. Germline values: CDR1 MRHNA, CDR2 SNTAGT. The CDR3 DNA sequence: TGTGCCAGCAGTGTGGGACTAGCGAATTACAATGAGCAGTTCTTC. It specifies CASSVGLANYNEQFF.

The chain combines TRBV11-2 with TRBJ2-1; 12 positions agree with TRBD2. The CDR3 runs 14 residues. J lost 9 bases, V lost 5 bases, and 5 bases had no gene match. CDR1 is SGHAT and CDR2 is FQNNGV in the germline V gene. In DNA, the CDR3 is TGTGCCAGCAGCCCTCAGACTAGCGGGGGTGAGCAGTTCTTC. Translated, it gives CASSPQTSGGEQFF.

The chain has TRBV7-2 and TRBJ2-7; D call uncertain. The germline V gene encodes CDR1 SGHTA and CDR2 FQGNSA. The CDR3 has 12 amino acids. The germline V and J ends were trimmed by 5 bases and 3 bases, with 8 bases remaining between them. CDR3 sequence (DNA): TGTGCCAGCAGCCTGACATTCTACGAGCAGTACTTC. This sequence encodes CASSLTFYEQYF.

The chain links TRBV24-1 to TRBJ2-2; 11 nucleotides match TRBD1. The CDR3 is 19 residues long. Germline values: CDR1 KGHDR, CDR2 SFDVKD. J was trimmed by 0 bases and V by 4 bases; bases with no gene match: 9. Here the CDR3 DNA reads TGTGCCACCAGTGACCATCCGGGACAGGGGGGATCGAACACCGGGGAGCTGTTTTTT. Protein sequence: CATSDHPGQGGSNTGELFF.

The chain links TRBV3-1 (or the pseudogene TRBV3-2) to TRBJ2-5, with D possibly TRBD1 on 5 matching bases. This CDR3 region has 15 residues. CDR1 is LGHDT and CDR2 is YNNKEL in the germline V gene (reference sequence). Trimming stripped 0 bases from V and 2 bases from J, with 10 bases between. As DNA, the CDR3 is TGTGCCAGCAGCCAAGACAGGGTAGTACAAGAGACCCAGTACTTC. Amino acid sequence: CASSQDRVVQETQYF.

The rearrangement uses TRBV14 and TRBJ2-6, with 16 bases lining up with TRBD2. Germline V gene sequence: CDR1 SGHDN, CDR2 FVKESK. V lost 4 bases and J lost 2; bases outside the gene matches: 5. This CDR3 contains 19 residues. The CDR3 DNA follows: TGTGCCAGCAGCCCGGGACTAGCGGGAGGGCCGGCTGGGGCCAACGTCCTGACTTTC. This gives the protein CASSPGLAGGPAGANVLTF.

The gene calls are TRBV7-8 and TRBJ1-3, with 7 bases matching TRBD1. This CDR3 has 14 amino acids. The germline V gene encodes CDR1 SGHVS and CDR2 FQNEAQ. With V trimmed by 7 bases and J by 0 bases, 3 bases remained unmatched. The chain's CDR3 is CASTRTGSGNTIYF. Here the CDR3 DNA reads TGTGCCAGCACCCGGACAGGCTCTGGAAACACCATATATTTT.

The V and J genes are TRBV18 and TRBJ2-7; TRBD1 agrees at 7 bases. In germline, CDR1 is KGHSH, CDR2 LQKENI. The CDR3 sequence is 15 residues long. The V segment lost 3 bases and the J segment 3 bases; nucleotides outside the gene matches: 8. CDR3 bases: TGTGCCAGCTCACCCCGTACGACAGGGAACTACGAGCAGTACTTC. Translating gives CASSPRTTGNYEQYF.